This T cell receptor beta chain derives from a study of T cell repertoires in cytomegalovirus infection. Study information: Newly reported HLA-C-restricted and thoroughly characterized HLA-B-restricted CMV epitopes were employed. CMV infection and matching HLA type were both indicated by public TCR beta signatures. Study observations and caveats: The study found HLA-C-restricted CMV-specific TCR beta clonotypes dominating the ex vivo response. Carriers of CMV plus the relevant HLA were identified by cumulative public TCR beta family frequency.

Concerning this clonotype: Its antigen remains unknown.

TCRdb processed the reads anew with MiXCR; each CDR3 protein has one entry. The profile covers around 750,000 distinct CDR3 sequences, with approximately 32% appearing a single time and roughly an eighth taken by the ten largest. V lost 1 base and J lost 8, with 17 bases in between. This CDR3 is built from 15 residues. The receptor's source is a human donor in good health (CMV status not recorded). Some clones in this sample may be carry-over from other donors' samples. Sequencing was performed on cultured CD8+ T cells from PBMCs, taken from culture after CMV antigen stimulation. The chain recombines TRBV12-3 or TRBV12-4 with TRBJ1-2, with unresolved D. DNA of the CDR3: TGTGCCAGCAGTTTAGGGCAGTTAATTCCCGAGGGCTACACCTTC. Protein: CASSLGQLIPEGYTF.